The subject of this entry is one TCR beta chain. Its antigen is not identified. The sample is drawn from a study of cytomegalovirus exposure and HLA in healthy donors. Study-level information: There were 90 million to 140 million unique TCR beta sequences, drawn from around 180 million T cells, in an earlier analysis. Study-wide results and limits: A later look showed TCR association rates differing by HLA locus, highest for DRB1 and lowest for HLA-C. Researchers catalogued over 150 TCR beta chains as cytomegalovirus-associated.

V shed 5 bases and J shed 6 bases, with 19 bases lying between them. CDR1 and CDR2 from the germline V gene are SGHTA and FQGNSA. This CDR3 spans 15 amino acids. With 60 Vbeta and 13 Jbeta primers, the PCR was carried out. Original data processing: About 10 million shared chains were among roughly 81 million unique TCR beta chains counted in a later analysis. The table came from immunoSEQ multiplex PCR; TCRdb's copy has only in-frame clones and leaves some out. That table gives V, J and clone size, and the DNA gave D and trimming. The data show 150,000 or so clones, 73% seen once. The chain employs TRBV7-2 and TRBJ1-2, with D possibly being TRBD1 (6 bases). This TCR was sampled from a woman between 18 and 29 years old in good health and CMV-seronegative. The sequenced sample was PBMCs. In DNA, the CDR3 is TGTGCCAGCAGCCCGAACAGGGCGGCGGTGAATGGCTACACCTTC. The encoded protein is CASSPNRAAVNGYTF.